Listed below are T cell receptor beta chains from one sample, sequenced in a study of blood T cell repertoires in COVID-19. This table comes from immunoSEQ multiplex PCR, and its TCRdb copy is limited to in-frame clones, with some not included. The sample records 120,000 or so clones, approximately 85% being singletons. Sequencing used peripheral blood. These receptors originate from an older woman with acute or convalescent COVID-19. The CDR3 runs from the conserved cysteine through the conserved F or W. A D gene is named only where the DNA matches it firmly. Expanded clones are given a class, and other clones once, few, many or no size at all.

>TRBD1|-|TRBJ1-2|TRBV24-1
TGTGCCACCAGTGATACCCGTTCAGGGGGCGCGGATGGCTACACCTTC
CATSDTRSGGADGYTF
>TRBD1|-|TRBJ1-1|TRBV5-4
TGTGCCAGCAGCTTGAATGGGGACAGTACCCTCGGTGAAGCTTTCTTT
CASSLNGDSTLGEAFF
>TRBD2|-|TRBJ2-3|TRBV12-5
TGTGCTAGTGGTTGGGGAGGGGAGACAGATACGCAGTATTTT
CASGWGGETDTQYF
>TRBD1|-|TRBJ1-3|TRBV19
TGTGCCAGTAAGGACTCGGGACAGGGAAACACCATATATTTT
CASKDSGQGNTIYF
>-|-|TRBJ2-7|TRBV2
TGTGCCAGCAGCCGAGACACACCCTACGAGCAGTACTTC
CASSRDTPYEQYF
>-|-|TRBJ1-4|TRBV7-2
TGTGCCAGCAGCTTAACCGGAGGAAATGAAAAACTGTTTTTT
CASSLTGGNEKLFF
>TRBD1|-|TRBJ1-5|TRBV24-1
TGTGCCACCAGTGAAGACAGGGTAGACCAGCCCCAGCATTTT
CATSEDRVDQPQHF
>-|many|TRBJ1-5|TRBV6-1
TGTGCCAGCAGTGAACCGAGTGGGCATCAGCCCCAGCATTTT
CASSEPSGHQPQHF
>TRBD2|-|TRBJ2-2|TRBV6-5
TGTGCCAGCAGTCCCGGGGGGACGCCGGACCCCGAGCTGTTTTTT
CASSPGGTPDPELFF
>-|-|TRBJ1-2|TRBV11-3
TGTGCCAGCAGCCCGGCGGGGTACTATGGCTACACCTTC
CASSPAGYYGYTF
>TRBD1|-|TRBJ1-2|TRBV2
TGTGCCAGCAGTGAGGTGCCAGGGGGCGTCTATGGCTACACCTTC
CASSEVPGGVYGYTF
>-|-|TRBJ1-1|TRBV5-1
TGCGCCAGCATGGCAGGGTTCATGAACACTGAAGCTTTCTTT
CASMAGFMNTEAFF
>-|-|TRBJ1-6|TRBV7-2
TGTGCCAGCAGCTTAGTAGGGACACCCGTGGATAATTCACCCCTCCACTTT
CASSLVGTPVDNSPLHF
>TRBD1|-|TRBJ1-4|TRBV10-3
TGTGCCATCAGTGAGTCCCGACAGGGAAGGAATGAAAAACTGTTTTTT
CAISESRQGRNEKLFF
>TRBD1|-|TRBJ2-5|TRBV28
TGTGCCAGCAGACGACAGGGTCCAGAGACCCAGTACTTC
CASRRQGPETQYF
>TRBD1|few|TRBJ1-6|TRBV4-1
TGCGCCAGCAGCCAGACGACAGGGCTTGATACGAATTCACCCCTCCACTTT
CASSQTTGLDTNSPLHF
>-|-|TRBJ1-1|TRBV13
TGTGCCAGCAGCGGGAGGGGAGTCGGCCCTGAAGCTTTCTTT
CASSGRGVGPEAFF
>TRBD2|-|TRBJ2-1|TRBV4-3
TGCGCCAGCAGCCAAGATACGGGGGGCTCCTACAATGAGCAGTTCTTC
CASSQDTGGSYNEQFF
>TRBD1|-|TRBJ2-7|TRBV5-1
TGCGCCAGCAGCGAGGACAGGGGAGTCGACGAGCAGTACTTC
CASSEDRGVDEQYF
>-|-|TRBJ1-6|TRBV29-1
TGCAGCGTTATGGATGGACAGTTTAATTCACCCCTCCACTTT
CSVMDGQFNSPLHF
>TRBD1|-|TRBJ1-2|TRBV5-5
TGTGCCAGCAGCTTGGGGCCCTTGCGACAGGGGCGGTATGGCTATGGCTACACCTTC
CASSLGPLRQGRYGYGYTF
>TRBD2|-|TRBJ2-3|TRBV7-2
TGTGCCAGCAGCTTATCTGTAGCGGGGGGCCCAGATACGCAGTATTTT
CASSLSVAGGPDTQYF
>TRBD1|-|TRBJ2-2|TRBV28
TGTGCCAGCACTCGGACAGGGGGCGCGAACACCGGGGAGCTGTTTTTT
CASTRTGGANTGELFF
>TRBD2|once|TRBJ2-5|TRBV29-1
TGCAGCGTTGAACTAGCGGGGGCCGTACAAGAGACCCAGTACTTC
CSVELAGAVQETQYF
>-|-|TRBJ1-2|TRBV24-1
TGTGCCACGAGCGAATTAGGGGTCGACTATGGCTACACCTTC
CATSELGVDYGYTF
>-|-|TRBJ1-5|TRBV10-3
TGTGCCATCAGTGCCGGGGGAGGGTGGCAGCCCCAGCATTTT
CAISAGGGWQPQHF
>-|-|TRBJ2-2|TRBV9
TGTGCCAGCAGCGTAAGGAGTGACGGGGAGCTGTTTTTT
CASSVRSDGELFF
>-|few|TRBJ2-5|TRBV7-9
TGTGCCAGCAGCTTAGCGCAGGGCAGCCAAGAGACCCAGTACTTC
CASSLAQGSQETQYF
>-|-|TRBJ2-5|TRBV19
TGTGCCAGTAGTATAGTGGAGGGTGGGGAGACCCAGTACTTC
CASSIVEGGETQYF
>-|once|TRBJ1-3|TRBV20-1
TGCAGTGCTCCCCTAGGGGACACCATATATTTT
CSAPLGDTIYF
>-|-|TRBJ2-5|TRBV30
TGTGCCTGGAGAGTGAGGGGGGGGACAGAGACCCAGTACTTC
CAWRVRGGTETQYF
>TRBD2|-|TRBJ2-3|TRBV6-5
TGTGCCAGCAGGGTTAGCGGGGGGGCAAGAGATACGCAGTATTTT
CASRVSGGARDTQYF
>-|-|TRBJ1-2|TRBV2
TGTGCCAGCAGTAGGCGAGGAGATGGCTACACCTTC
CASSRRGDGYTF
>-|-|TRBJ2-1|TRBV5-4
TGTGCCAGCAGCCAAGGAGGGAGCGGGAATGAGCAGTTCTTC
CASSQGGSGNEQFF
>-|-|TRBJ1-5|TRBV11-2
TGTGCCAGCAGCTTAGAAATATCCCAGGGGCAGGGAACCAATCAGCCCCAGCATTTT
CASSLEISQGQGTNQPQHF
>-|-|TRBJ2-1|TRBV7-2
TGTGCCAGCAGCTTCGGCCGGGAGACCCCCGAGCGGTTCTTC
CASSFGRETPERFF